The entry that follows covers one T cell receptor (beta chain) sequence. What it binds is not known. Profiled with immunoSEQ multiplex PCR; TCRdb holds only in-frame clones, not every one. The repertoire holds over 100,000 clones, approximately 90% seen once, with more than 4.5% in the top ten. The data were obtained in a study of T cell responses to AZD1222 COVID-19 vaccine. Germline V gene lookup returns CDR1 MDHEN and CDR2 SYDVKM. V was trimmed by 3 bases and J by 6 bases, leaving 12 bases between them. The CDR3 length is 15 residues. General study points: Clonal diversity was possibly underestimated; the donors were predominantly white British and more often female. A reported finding is that nearly half of spike-specific TCRs target unmutated variant regions. Sampling captured repertoires only after the peak T cell response.

The gene calls are TRBV28 and TRBJ1-6, with D perhaps TRBD1 (5 bases). The receptor's source is an adult in good health. This material consisted of peripheral blood, taken on day 0 of AZD1222 vaccination. As DNA, the CDR3 is TGTGCCAGCAGTTTCTCTGGGGCCTTTAATTCACCCCTCCACTTT. Translation: CASSFSGAFNSPLHF.